This TCR beta chain was sequenced for a study of cytomegalovirus exposure and HLA in healthy donors. Overall study results and limits: Sequencing likely produced, as an artifact, a cluster of highly shared sequence variants.

As to this clone: Its target is not known.

Germline V gene data show CDR1 as ENHRY and CDR2 as SYGVKD. CDR3 length: 14 amino acids. The J segment lost 1 base and the V segment lost 5 bases, leaving 2 bases of the junction unmatched. Primers for the PCR totalled 60 Vbeta and 13 Jbeta. Generated by immunoSEQ multiplex PCR, the TCRdb table keeps only in-frame clones and is missing some. This sample lists approximately 110,000 clones; its ten largest clones have less than 3%. V and J are TRBV10-3 and TRBJ2-1; 7 nucleotides line up with TRBD2. This clonotype originated in a young man in good health and CMV-seronegative. Sequencing input: PBMCs. The CDR3 DNA is TGTGCCATCAGTCCGGGACTATCCTACAATGAGCAGTTCTTC. It translates to CAISPGLSYNEQFF.